This is a list of T cell receptor beta chains from one sample in a study of regulatory T cells in long-lasting Graves disease. In TCRdb, the multiplex PCR reads were re-called with MiXCR into one record per CDR3 protein. The sample contains about 450,000 distinct CDR3 sequences, 16% of which appear only once. This same sample was also taken into another study, of T cells in Graves' hyperthyroidism and ophthalmopathy.

The material was peripheral blood mononuclear cells (PBMCs), obtained at new diagnosis, from a patient treated with antithyroid drugs. The receptors stem from a woman in her thirties with Graves disease. Each CDR3 is given with its conserved first and last residue. The D gene is left open where the match is weak. Expanded clones are given a class, and other clones once, few, many or no size at all.

d_gene	abundance	v_gene	j_gene	CDR3nt	CDR3aa
TRBD1	-	TRBV28	TRBJ2-1	TGTGCCAGCAGTTTTTGGGGACAGGGGTACAATGAGCAGTTCTTC	CASSFWGQGYNEQFF
-	-	TRBV29-1	TRBJ1-1	TGCAGCGCTGGGAGATCGAGCGGGAACACTGAAGCTTTCTTT	CSAGRSSGNTEAFF
-	many	TRBV7-3	TRBJ2-5	TGTGCCAGCAGCTTGAACGGAGGGAAGACCCAGTACTTC	CASSLNGGKTQYF
TRBD2	-	TRBV20-1	TRBJ2-1	TGCAGTGCTAGAGTACTTCGGACTAGCGGGACCCACAATGAGCAGTTCTTC	CSARVLRTSGTHNEQFF
-	few	TRBV6-5	TRBJ2-5	TGTGCCAGCAGTTACAAGCGAGAGACCCAGTACTTC	CASSYKRETQYF
-	many	TRBV27	TRBJ2-3	TGTGCCAGCAGTTCGACCACTGTGGCGCAGTATTTT	CASSSTTVAQYF
-	many	TRBV18	TRBJ1-2	TGTGCCAGCTCACCAGAAAGGGGGTTCGGCTACACCTTC	CASSPERGFGYTF
-	many	TRBV28	TRBJ2-7	TGTGCCAGCAGTTTACAACCGGAAACCGCCTACGAGCAGTACTTC	CASSLQPETAYEQYF
-	many	TRBV12-3/TRBV12-4	TRBJ2-7	TGTGCCAGCAGTTTGAGAGTCGGTGGAGGGAATCCATCCTACGAGCAGTACTTC	CASSLRVGGGNPSYEQYF
TRBD2	many	TRBV5-6	TRBJ2-1	TGTGCCAGCAGCCGTCCCGGGACTAGCGGGAGTCGCTACAATGAGCAGTTCTTC	CASSRPGTSGSRYNEQFF
TRBD1	few	TRBV19	TRBJ2-2	TGTGCCAGTAGTAACGGACAGGGCAACGGGGAGCTGTTTTTT	CASSNGQGNGELFF
-	many	TRBV20-1	TRBJ2-7	TGCAGTGCCCCGGGCGCGGGTTCCGAGCAGTACTTC	CSAPGAGSEQYF
TRBD1	-	TRBV3-1	TRBJ2-6	TGTGCCAGCAGCCTAGACCGGGACAGTTCTGGGGCCAACGTCCTGACTTTC	CASSLDRDSSGANVLTF
-	few	TRBV7-3	TRBJ2-3	TGTGCCAGCAGGCGCGACGGAACAGATACGCAGTATTTT	CASRRDGTDTQYF
-	many	TRBV5-1	TRBJ1-4	TGCGCCAGCAGCTTTTCTACGCAGAGGGAAAAACTGTTTTTT	CASSFSTQREKLFF
-	-	TRBV4-3	TRBJ2-1	TGCGCCAGCAGCTCACTCGGTGGGTCGAGAGTAAGGTTGGATGAGCAGTTCTTC	CASSSLGGSRVRLDEQFF
-	many	TRBV7-2	TRBJ2-2	TGTGCCAGCAGCTCGACAAACTTGGGGGTGAACACCGGGGAGCTGTTTTTT	CASSSTNLGVNTGELFF
-	many	TRBV18	TRBJ2-3	TGTGCCAGCTCACCGACGGTACAGGCGGTATTAGATACGCAGTATTTT	CASSPTVQAVLDTQYF
TRBD1	few	TRBV6-5	TRBJ2-7	TGTGCCAGCAGTTACCCCGGACAGGCAAGCTCCTACGAGCAGTACTTC	CASSYPGQASSYEQYF
TRBD1	-	TRBV19	TRBJ1-1	TGTGCCAGTAGTATGACGGACAGGGGGTACACTGAAGCTTTCTTT	CASSMTDRGYTEAFF
TRBD2	few	TRBV15	TRBJ2-1	TGTGCCACCAGCAGGAAGGGAGAAGCGGGAGGTCGTAAGTTCTTC	CATSRKGEAGGRKFF
-	many	TRBV6-2/TRBV6-3	TRBJ2-1	TGTGCCAGCAGAGGTAGTATCAGGACCTACAATGAGCAGTTCTTC	CASRGSIRTYNEQFF
-	many	TRBV6-5	TRBJ2-3	TGTGCCAGCAGTTACTTCCCCGGGGGCGGCGCAGTGCAAGGCACAGATACGCAGTATTTT	CASSYFPGGGAVQGTDTQYF
-	-	TRBV9	TRBJ2-3	TGTGCCAGCAGCGTACCCAGCGGGAGCACAGATACGCAGTATTTT	CASSVPSGSTDTQYF
TRBD1	few	TRBV19	TRBJ2-3	TGTGCCAGTCCTCAGGGGGTATGGACAGATACGCAGTATTTT	CASPQGVWTDTQYF
TRBD2	many	TRBV7-2	TRBJ2-5	TGTGCCAGCAGCTTCCAGAAGGCGGATTTCTCAGCGGGAGAGGGTCAAGAGACCCAGTACTTC	CASSFQKADFSAGEGQETQYF
-	-	TRBV11-2	TRBJ2-7	TGTGCCAGCAACTTAATTGCGGGTGCGGGCGAGCAGTACTTC	CASNLIAGAGEQYF
-	few	TRBV20-1	TRBJ2-2	TGCAGCTTTAGGCGGGCGCCGACCGGGGAGCTGTTTTTT	CSFRRAPTGELFF